The rows below give T cell receptor beta chains drawn from one sample of a study of T-cell memory formation after mild COVID-19. TCRdb independently ran MiXCR on the 5' RACE reads; one entry per CDR3 protein. The sample yields about 140,000 distinct CDR3 sequences, 13% to 15% seen once. Specimen: PBMCs or a T cell subset sorted from them (not recorded which). Receptor source: an adult woman who had mild COVID-19 (a few samples of this study predate the infection). Cell type and time point are not known. Both conserved end residues are part of each CDR3. The order of the fields is J gene, V gene, D gene, clone size, CDR3 DNA, CDR3 protein. A D gene is named only where the DNA matches it firmly. A row's size may be missing; if present it is once, few, many or a size class.

J gene: TRBJ2-7
V gene: TRBV7-9
D gene: .
clone size: few
CDR3 DNA: TGTGCCAGCAGCTTAAAAGGTGGTCCGGGGTGGAACTTC
CDR3 protein: CASSLKGGPGWNF

J gene: TRBJ2-5
V gene: TRBV4-3
D gene: TRBD2
clone size: .
CDR3 DNA: TGCGCCAGCAGCCAAGAGGTTCCGGTCTCCAACGGGGGGGGAGAGACCCAGTACTTC
CDR3 protein: CASSQEVPVSNGGGETQYF

J gene: TRBJ2-3
V gene: TRBV11-2
D gene: TRBD1
clone size: many
CDR3 DNA: TGTGCCAGCAGCTTTTCGATATTGAGGGGGCTTGACCCCACAGATACGCAGTATTTT
CDR3 protein: CASSFSILRGLDPTDTQYF

J gene: TRBJ2-7
V gene: TRBV6-5
D gene: .
clone size: once
CDR3 DNA: TGTGCCAGCAGTTACTCGATAGGCTGGTCCTACGAGCAGTACTTC
CDR3 protein: CASSYSIGWSYEQYF

J gene: TRBJ1-2
V gene: TRBV5-5
D gene: TRBD1
clone size: .
CDR3 DNA: TGTGCCAGCAGCGCACAGGGGGGCTACACCTTC
CDR3 protein: CASSAQGGYTF

J gene: TRBJ1-2
V gene: TRBV4-1
D gene: .
clone size: .
CDR3 DNA: TGCGCCAGCAGCCAAGAGCGGGAGAGCTATGGCTACACCTTC
CDR3 protein: CASSQERESYGYTF

J gene: TRBJ2-7
V gene: TRBV4-1
D gene: TRBD1
clone size: .
CDR3 DNA: TGCGCCAGCAGCCAAGGGGACCGACAGGGGGACGAGCAGTACTTC
CDR3 protein: CASSQGDRQGDEQYF

J gene: TRBJ2-1
V gene: TRBV29-1
D gene: .
clone size: many
CDR3 DNA: TGCAGCGTTGAAGGAGGCGGGGGCAGCTCCTACAATGAGCAGTTCTTC
CDR3 protein: CSVEGGGGSSYNEQFF

J gene: TRBJ2-1
V gene: TRBV29-1
D gene: .
clone size: .
CDR3 DNA: TGCAGCGTTGCTGTGGGAACCAATGAGCAGTTCTTC
CDR3 protein: CSVAVGTNEQFF

J gene: TRBJ2-1
V gene: TRBV5-1
D gene: TRBD1
clone size: few
CDR3 DNA: TGCGCCAGCAGCTGGACAGGGGGCGGTCTCTACAATGAGCAGTTCTTC
CDR3 protein: CASSWTGGGLYNEQFF

J gene: TRBJ2-2
V gene: TRBV7-8
D gene: .
clone size: .
CDR3 DNA: TGTGCCAGCAGCTACCCAGGGCCGAACACCGGGGAGCTGTTTTTT
CDR3 protein: CASSYPGPNTGELFF